The T cell receptor (beta chain) described here comes from a study of Ad26.COV2.S vaccination and SARS-CoV-2 variants. Study background: Among those in the COV1001 Ad26.COV2.S trial arm was the donor. The authors gave Ad26.COV2.S intramuscularly, either once or twice 56 days apart.

Only in-frame clones appear in the TCRdb table, and some are missing; sequencing was by immunoSEQ multiplex PCR. The sample has hundreds of thousands of clones; 85% to 90% are singletons. Overall study findings and caveats: Vaccinees reportedly had broad spike-specific CD8+ and CD4+ T cell responses.

Indicated treatment: roughly 19 received Ad26.COV2.S at low or high dose, single or two shots; 5 received placebo; per-sample allocation not given. Sample collection was performed on day 63 after the first vaccine or placebo injection. Immunization relied on an Ad26 vector, which expressed Wuhan-strain SARS-CoV-2 spike. This clone was found once. Its antigen is undetermined. Germline loops: CDR1 MNHEY, CDR2 SVGAGI. The CDR3 totals 12 residues. With 8 bases removed from V and 5 bases from J, the gap between germline ends came to 12 bases. The rearrangement joins TRBV6-5 to TRBJ1-2; D remains unclear. This sequence was found in a person between 18 and 60 years old who received the Ad26.COV2.S COVID-19 vaccine or a placebo. Sequencing used peripheral blood, obtained in a trial of Ad26.COV2.S vaccine versus placebo. The CDR3 spells CASAGFSYGYTF. CDR3 in DNA: TGTGCCAGCGCAGGTTTCAGTTATGGCTACACCTTC.